The 14 T cell receptor beta chains presented below share a single source sample, sequenced in a study of cytomegalovirus exposure and HLA in healthy donors. PCR was performed using 60 Vbeta and 13 Jbeta primers. The table came from immunoSEQ multiplex PCR; TCRdb's copy has only in-frame clones and leaves some out. This repertoire comprises 130,000 to 150,000 clones; its ten largest clones make up approximately 2.5%. The sequenced sample consisted of PBMCs. The receptor source for this set is a man aged 35-49 years in good health and CMV-seronegative.

The V gene is TRBV6-6, the J gene TRBJ2-1; 10 bases are shared with TRBD2. J gave up 3 bases and V 7 bases, and 9 bases lay outside the gene matches. Germline values: CDR1 MNHNY, CDR2 SVGAGI (reference sequence). The CDR3 covers 16 residues. CDR3 coding DNA: TGTGCCAGCAACACGTTAGCGGGGGGTGGCTACAATGAGCAGTTCTTC. Amino acid sequence: CASNTLAGGGYNEQFF.

The chain carries TRBV6-6 and TRBJ2-3; TRBD1 aligns across 7 bases. Germline V CDR1 and CDR2: MNHNY, SVGAGI (reference sequence). The CDR3 runs 16 residues. V lost 7 bases and J lost 1; bases outside the gene matches: 11. CDR3 DNA: TGTGCCAGCACCAGGGGGACGTTGAGGGGCACAGATACGCAGTATTTT. As protein: CASTRGTLRGTDTQYF.

V is TRBV29-1 and J is TRBJ2-7; 10 bases fit TRBD1. The V and J ends lost 7 bases and 5 bases, in that order; junction bases with no gene match: 11. CDR3 length: 14 amino acids. CDR1 SQVTM and CDR2 ANQGSEA come from the germline V gene. CDR3 region: CSASWGQGNDEQYF. The CDR3 DNA follows: TGCAGCGCTAGCTGGGGACAGGGGAACGACGAGCAGTACTTC.

The chain carries TRBV6-1 and TRBJ2-5; 7 nucleotides line up with TRBD1. The germline gives CDR1 MNHNS, CDR2 SASEGT. This CDR3 comprises 14 residues. J was trimmed by 1 base and V by 5 bases; bases with no gene match: 4. CDR3 coding DNA: TGTGCCAGCAGTACACAGGGGACCCAAGAGACCCAGTACTTC. It codes for CASSTQGTQETQYF.

The chain couples TRBV28 to TRBJ1-4; a possible D gene is TRBD1 (6 bases). This CDR3 has 13 residues. Germline lookup yields CDR1 MDHEN and CDR2 SYDVKM. The ends were cut back, 6 bases at V and 3 bases at J, with 8 bases in the middle. Here the CDR3 DNA reads TGTGCCAGCAGGGACAGTGCTAATGAAAAACTGTTTTTT. This codes for CASRDSANEKLFF. The variable domain in full, with the rest retrieved from reference TRBV28 and TRBJ1-4, is DVKVTQSSRYLVKRTGEKVFLECVQDMDHENMFWYRQDPGLGLRLIYFSYDVKMKEKGDIPEGYSVSREKKERFSLILESASTNQTSMYLCASRDSANEKLFFGSGTQLSVL.

The J gene is TRBJ1-1, the V gene TRBV29-1; weak D call: TRBD1 (5 bases). Per the germline V gene, CDR1 is SQVTM and CDR2 is ANQGSEA. Trimming cost V 7 bases and J 5 bases, with 17 bases left between them. The CDR3 extends over 13 amino acids. The CDR3 DNA sequence: TGCAGCGCCGACGGGGGGGATGGGACTGAAGCTTTCTTT. Amino acid sequence: CSADGGDGTEAFF.

V gene TRBV10-2 combines with J gene TRBJ1-1, with D perhaps matching TRBD1 (6 bases). The CDR3 consists of 12 residues. Per germline, CDR1 WSHSY and CDR2 SAAADI. Trimming removed 6 bases from V and 6 bases from J, with 11 bases in between. This CDR3 reads CASRQGSSEAFF. CDR3 DNA sequence: TGCGCCAGCAGACAGGGAAGCTCTGAAGCTTTCTTT.

The chain is built from TRBV11-1 and TRBJ2-1; 10 nucleotides line up with TRBD2. This CDR3 spans 19 amino acids. V gave up 0 bases and J gave up 0 bases; unmatched junction bases: 8. The V gene's germline CDR1 is SGHAT and CDR2 FQDESV (reference sequence). The CDR3 spells CASSLAPGLAVSSYNEQFF. In DNA form, the CDR3 reads TGTGCCAGCAGCTTAGCCCCAGGACTAGCGGTGAGCTCCTACAATGAGCAGTTCTTC.

This chain links TRBV4-3 with TRBJ2-2; 8 bases are a match to TRBD1. Germline V gives CDR1 LGHNA, CDR2 YSLEER. With 2 bases clipped from V and 7 bases from J, the junction kept 9 bases outside the gene matches. The CDR3 spans 16 residues. CDR3 residues: CASSQFLTGDVGELFF. The CDR3 DNA is TGCGCCAGCAGCCAATTCCTGACAGGGGATGTCGGGGAGCTGTTTTTT.

The chain carries TRBV11-2 and TRBJ2-7; 7 positions agree with TRBD1. The CDR3 contains 14 residues. With V trimmed by 3 bases and J by 3 bases, 5 bases remained unmatched. The germline CDR1 and CDR2 sequences are SGHAT and FQNNGV. The CDR3 region has the DNA TGTGCCAGCAGCTTTCCGGGACAGAGCTACGAGCAGTACTTC. The encoded protein is CASSFPGQSYEQYF.

The chain uses TRBV7-9 and TRBJ2-7; 9 positions match TRBD1. This CDR3 is built from 16 residues. V shed 5 bases, J shed 2 bases, and the junction held 10 bases outside the gene matches. From germline, CDR1 is SEHNR and CDR2 FQNEAQ (reference sequence). The CDR3, as DNA: TGTGCCAGCAGCGCCGGCAGACAGGGGGTTACCTACGAGCAGTACTTC. Its translation: CASSAGRQGVTYEQYF.

This rearrangement joins TRBV29-1 to TRBJ2-1; TRBD2 matches at 8 bases. Germline V lookup: CDR1 SQVTM, CDR2 ANQGSEA. Trimming removed 7 bases from V and 1 base from J; junction bases left unmatched: 6. CDR3 length equals 14 residues. CDR3 sequence (DNA): TGCAGCGGTGCCGGCGGGGGGTCCTACAATGAGCAGTTCTTC. Translation: CSGAGGGSYNEQFF.

The chain couples TRBV9 to TRBJ2-7; maybe TRBD2 (5 bases). Germline CDR1 is SGDLS and CDR2 is YYNGEE. Trimming removed 0 bases from V and 5 bases from J, with 12 bases in between. The CDR3 is made up of 14 amino acids. The DNA of the CDR3 is TGTGCCAGCAGCGTAGCCGGACTTAGGGACGAGCAGTACTTC. As protein: CASSVAGLRDEQYF.

The chain carries TRBV11-2 and TRBJ2-3, with D tentatively TRBD2 (7 bases). V was clipped by 1 base and J by 4 bases, with 12 bases between them. Germline V gene data show CDR1 as SGHAT and CDR2 as FQNNGV. CDR3 length: 15 amino acids. CDR3 residues: CASSLGGGASDTQYF. The CDR3 nucleotides read TGTGCCAGCAGCTTAGGTGGGGGGGCCTCAGATACGCAGTATTTT.